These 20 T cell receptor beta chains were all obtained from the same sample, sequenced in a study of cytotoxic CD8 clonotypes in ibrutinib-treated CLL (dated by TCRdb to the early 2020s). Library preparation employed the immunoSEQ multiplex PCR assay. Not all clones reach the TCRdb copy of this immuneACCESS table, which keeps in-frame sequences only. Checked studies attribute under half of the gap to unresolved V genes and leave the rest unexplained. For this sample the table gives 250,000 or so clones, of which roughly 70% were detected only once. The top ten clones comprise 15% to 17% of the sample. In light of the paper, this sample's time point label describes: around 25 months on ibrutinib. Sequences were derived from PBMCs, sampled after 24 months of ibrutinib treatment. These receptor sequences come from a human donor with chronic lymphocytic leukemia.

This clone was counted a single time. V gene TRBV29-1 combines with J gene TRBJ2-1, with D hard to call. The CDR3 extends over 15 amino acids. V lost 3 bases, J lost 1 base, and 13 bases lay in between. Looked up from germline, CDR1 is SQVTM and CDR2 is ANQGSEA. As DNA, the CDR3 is TGCAGCGTTGAGGGTCTAAGAGGATCCTACAATGAGCAGTTCTTC. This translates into CSVEGLRGSYNEQFF.

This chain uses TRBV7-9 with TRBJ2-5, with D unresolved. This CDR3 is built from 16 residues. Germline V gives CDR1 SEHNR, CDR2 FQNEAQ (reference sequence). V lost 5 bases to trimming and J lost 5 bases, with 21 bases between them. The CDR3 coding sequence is TGTGCCAGCAGCCCCCAAATCCCAGAAGATGACGAGACCCAGTACTTC. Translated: CASSPQIPEDDETQYF. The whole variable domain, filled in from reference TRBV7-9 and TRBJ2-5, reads DTGVSQNPRHKITKRGQNVTFRCDPISEHNRLYWYRQTLGQGPEFLTYFQNEAQLEKSRLLSDRFSAERPKGSFSTLEIQRTEQGDSAMYLCASSPQIPEDDETQYFGPGTRLLVL.

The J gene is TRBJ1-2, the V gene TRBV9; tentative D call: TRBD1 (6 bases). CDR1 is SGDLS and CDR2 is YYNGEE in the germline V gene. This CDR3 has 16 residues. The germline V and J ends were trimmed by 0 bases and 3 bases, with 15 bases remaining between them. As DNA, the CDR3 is TGTGCCAGCAGCGTAGCCTCCGACAGGATGCACTATGGCTACACCTTC. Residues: CASSVASDRMHYGYTF.

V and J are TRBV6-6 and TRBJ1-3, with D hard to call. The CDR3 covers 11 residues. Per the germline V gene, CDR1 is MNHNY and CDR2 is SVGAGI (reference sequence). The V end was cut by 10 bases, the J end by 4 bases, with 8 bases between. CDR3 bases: TGTGCCACCCTTGAGGGAAACACCATATATTTT. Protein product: CATLEGNTIYF.

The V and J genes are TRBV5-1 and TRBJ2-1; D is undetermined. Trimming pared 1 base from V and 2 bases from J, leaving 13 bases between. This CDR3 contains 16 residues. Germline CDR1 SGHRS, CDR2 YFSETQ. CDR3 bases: TGCGCCAGCAGCTTGAATTCGGCAGAGACCTACAATGAGCAGTTCTTC. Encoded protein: CASSLNSAETYNEQFF.

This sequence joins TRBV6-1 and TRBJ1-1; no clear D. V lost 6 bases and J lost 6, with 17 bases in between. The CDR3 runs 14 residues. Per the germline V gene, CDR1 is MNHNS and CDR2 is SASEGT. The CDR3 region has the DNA TGTGCCAGCAGCGCCAATGGGGAATTCTCTGAAGCTTTCTTT. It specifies CASSANGEFSEAFF.

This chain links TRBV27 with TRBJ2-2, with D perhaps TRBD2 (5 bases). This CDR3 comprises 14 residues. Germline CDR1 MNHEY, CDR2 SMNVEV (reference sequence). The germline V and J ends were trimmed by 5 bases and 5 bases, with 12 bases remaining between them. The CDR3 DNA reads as TGTGCCAGCAGTCTGAGGGAAAAGACCGGGGAGCTGTTTTTT. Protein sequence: CASSLREKTGELFF.

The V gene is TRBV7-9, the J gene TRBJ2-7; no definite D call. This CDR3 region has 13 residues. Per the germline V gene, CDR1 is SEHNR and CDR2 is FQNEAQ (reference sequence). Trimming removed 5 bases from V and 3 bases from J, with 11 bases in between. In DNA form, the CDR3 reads TGTGCCAGCAGCCCCAATTTGGGCTACGAGCAGTACTTC. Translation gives CASSPNLGYEQYF.

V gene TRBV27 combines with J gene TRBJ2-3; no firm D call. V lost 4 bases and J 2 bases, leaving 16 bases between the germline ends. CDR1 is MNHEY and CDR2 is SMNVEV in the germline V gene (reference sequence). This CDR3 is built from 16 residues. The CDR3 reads CASSSVRVRITDTQYF. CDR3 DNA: TGTGCCAGCAGTTCAGTTAGGGTGAGAATCACAGATACGCAGTATTTT.

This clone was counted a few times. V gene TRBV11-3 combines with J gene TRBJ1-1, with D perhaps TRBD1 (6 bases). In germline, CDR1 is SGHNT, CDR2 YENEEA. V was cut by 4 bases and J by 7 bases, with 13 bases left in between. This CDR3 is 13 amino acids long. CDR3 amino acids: CASSSGEGGEAFF. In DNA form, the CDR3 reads TGTGCCAGCAGCTCAGGGGAAGGGGGTGAAGCTTTCTTT.

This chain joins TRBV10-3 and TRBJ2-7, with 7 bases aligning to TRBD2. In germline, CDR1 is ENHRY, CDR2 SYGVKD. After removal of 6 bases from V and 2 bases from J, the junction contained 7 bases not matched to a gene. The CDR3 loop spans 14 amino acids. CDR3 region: CAIRRTAGAYEQYF. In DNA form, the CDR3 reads TGTGCCATCAGACGGACTGCGGGAGCCTACGAGCAGTACTTC.

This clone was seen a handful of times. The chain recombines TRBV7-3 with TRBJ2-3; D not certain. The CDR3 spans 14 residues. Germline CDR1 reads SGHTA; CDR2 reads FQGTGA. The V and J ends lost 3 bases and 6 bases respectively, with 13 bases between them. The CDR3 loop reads CASSLVGRWDTQYF. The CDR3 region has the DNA TGTGCCAGCAGCTTGGTGGGCCGGTGGGATACGCAGTATTTT.

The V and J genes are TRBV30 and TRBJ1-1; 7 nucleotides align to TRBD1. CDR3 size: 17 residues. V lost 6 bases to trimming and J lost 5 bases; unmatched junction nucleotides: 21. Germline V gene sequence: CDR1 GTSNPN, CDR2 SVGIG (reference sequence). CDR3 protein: CACLITGVVFGRTEAFF. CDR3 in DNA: TGTGCCTGCCTCATAACAGGGGTGGTTTTCGGGAGGACTGAAGCTTTCTTT.

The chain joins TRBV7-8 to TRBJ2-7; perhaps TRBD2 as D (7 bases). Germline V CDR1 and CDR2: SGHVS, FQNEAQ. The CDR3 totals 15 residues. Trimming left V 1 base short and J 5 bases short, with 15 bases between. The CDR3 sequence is CASSLGRGALHEQYF. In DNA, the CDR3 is TGTGCCAGCAGCTTAGGTCGGGGGGCCCTACACGAGCAGTACTTC.

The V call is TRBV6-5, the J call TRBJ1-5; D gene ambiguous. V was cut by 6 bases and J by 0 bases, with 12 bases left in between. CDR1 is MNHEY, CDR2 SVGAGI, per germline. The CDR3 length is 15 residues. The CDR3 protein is CASSQKSFSNQPQHF. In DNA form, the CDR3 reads TGTGCCAGCAGCCAGAAGTCATTTAGCAATCAGCCCCAGCATTTT.

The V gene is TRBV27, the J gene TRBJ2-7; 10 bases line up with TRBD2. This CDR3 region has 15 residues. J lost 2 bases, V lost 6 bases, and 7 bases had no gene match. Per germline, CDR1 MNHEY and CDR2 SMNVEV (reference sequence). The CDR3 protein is CASSLLAGAPYEQYF. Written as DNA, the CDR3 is TGTGCCAGCAGCCTTCTAGCGGGAGCCCCCTACGAGCAGTACTTC.

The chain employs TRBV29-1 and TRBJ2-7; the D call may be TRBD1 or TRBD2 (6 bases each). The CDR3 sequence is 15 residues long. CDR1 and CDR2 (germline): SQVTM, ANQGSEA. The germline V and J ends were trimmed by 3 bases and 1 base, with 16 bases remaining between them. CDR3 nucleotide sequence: TGCAGCGTTGATTCACAGGGAGGTACGTCCTACGAGCAGTACTTC. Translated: CSVDSQGGTSYEQYF.

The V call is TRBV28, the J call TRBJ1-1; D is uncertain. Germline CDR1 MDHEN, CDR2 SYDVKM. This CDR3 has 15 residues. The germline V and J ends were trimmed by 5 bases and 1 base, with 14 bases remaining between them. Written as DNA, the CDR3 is TGTGCCAGCAGTAAATCCCCATGGGGGAACACTGAAGCTTTCTTT. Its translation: CASSKSPWGNTEAFF. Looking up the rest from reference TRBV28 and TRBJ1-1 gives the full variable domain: DVKVTQSSRYLVKRTGEKVFLECVQDMDHENMFWYRQDPGLGLRLIYFSYDVKMKEKGDIPEGYSVSREKKERFSLILESASTNQTSMYLCASSKSPWGNTEAFFGQGTRLTVV.

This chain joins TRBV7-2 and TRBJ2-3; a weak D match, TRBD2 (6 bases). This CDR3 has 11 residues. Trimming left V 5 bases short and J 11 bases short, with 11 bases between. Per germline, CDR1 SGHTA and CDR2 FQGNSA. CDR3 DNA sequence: TGTGCCAGCAGCGAAACCGGGAGGCAGTATTTT. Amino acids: CASSETGRQYF.

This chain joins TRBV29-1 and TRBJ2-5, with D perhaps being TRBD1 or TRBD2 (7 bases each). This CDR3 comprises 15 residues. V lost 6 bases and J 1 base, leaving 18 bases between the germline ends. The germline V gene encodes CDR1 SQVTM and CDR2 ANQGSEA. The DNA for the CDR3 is TGCAGCGTGGGGGGGGACAGAGGATTCCAAGAGACCCAGTACTTC. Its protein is CSVGGDRGFQETQYF.